This is a list of T cell receptor beta chains from one sample in a study of CD8 T cells in Susac syndrome. A single record per CDR3 protein comes from TCRdb applying MiXCR to the immunoSEQ multiplex PCR reads. The sample lists approximately 150,000 distinct CDR3 sequences; approximately 93% were seen once. The sequencing sample was made of CD4+ T cells from PBMCs. The receptor source for this set is a human donor in good health. The conserved cysteine and the conserved F or W are not part of the CDR3 here. Each record gives: V gene, CDR3 protein.

V: TRBV5-4
CDR3: ASSLGRSKETQY

V: TRBV9
CDR3: ASSYGRGGSYEQY

V: TRBV6-1
CDR3: ASKILGGRETQY

V: TRBV2
CDR3: ASSRGLAYNEQF

V: TRBV12-3/TRBV12-4
CDR3: ASSSRTGANQPQH

V: TRBV5-6
CDR3: ASSPGLAFLSNEQF

V: TRBV20-1
CDR3: SATDRGTEAF

V: TRBV7-2
CDR3: ASSLDRVVTEQF

V: TRBV6-2/TRBV6-3
CDR3: ASSQGAGANVLT

V: TRBV15
CDR3: ATSSLAPRFYNEQF

V: TRBV5-6
CDR3: ASSSTYTGELF

V: TRBV29-1
CDR3: SVERAFLNTEAF

V: TRBV7-6
CDR3: ASSFRSNTEAF

V: TRBV2
CDR3: ASSAEANRAPLH

V: TRBV3-1
CDR3: ASSQGTSGSTDTQY

V: TRBV20-1
CDR3: SASGSPKNIQY

V: TRBV30
CDR3: AWAKRSFVNEQY

V: TRBV28
CDR3: ASSLSGDGANVLT